The 15 T cell receptor beta chains reported below all come from one sample, sequenced in a study of blood T cell repertoires in COVID-19. Profiled with immunoSEQ multiplex PCR; TCRdb holds only in-frame clones, not every one. The sample includes hundreds of thousands of clones, roughly four fifths seen only once; the top ten take around 2.5%. Sequencing was performed on peripheral blood. The receptors come from a woman in her thirties or forties with active or convalescent COVID-19.

The rearrangement uses TRBV6-5 and TRBJ2-7; D gene unclear. The CDR3 is made up of 14 amino acids. V lost 5 bases and J 3 bases, leaving 14 bases between the germline ends. Per the germline V gene, CDR1 is MNHEY and CDR2 is SVGAGI. CDR3 DNA: TGTGCCAGCAGTCCGACAATTTCAGGCTACGAGCAGTACTTC. Translated: CASSPTISGYEQYF.

This clone was detected only once. The chain employs TRBV2 and TRBJ1-2, with a possible D match to TRBD1 (5 bases). From germline, CDR1 is SNHLY and CDR2 FYNNEI. CDR3 length: 15 amino acids. Trimming took 6 bases from V and 4 from J, leaving 18 bases between them. The CDR3 spells CASREGLHPSYGYTF. DNA of the CDR3: TGTGCCAGCAGGGAGGGACTCCACCCGTCCTATGGCTACACCTTC.

This chain connects TRBV30 to TRBJ2-1; TRBD1 might be the D (6 bases). Deletions cut 4 bases from V and 7 bases from J, with 11 bases between. The CDR3 is 12 amino acids. Germline lookup yields CDR1 GTSNPN and CDR2 SVGIG (reference sequence). CDR3 region: CAWMYRVNEQFF. CDR3 sequence (DNA): TGTGCCTGGATGTACAGGGTAAATGAGCAGTTCTTC.

The chain combines TRBV12-3 or TRBV12-4 with TRBJ2-1; D gene ambiguous. Trimming removed 1 base at V and 5 bases at J, with 6 bases between. The CDR3 contains 13 residues. The CDR3 here is CASSLVRNNEQFF. CDR3 in DNA: TGTGCCAGCAGTTTAGTCAGAAACAATGAGCAGTTCTTC.

As regards this clone: Other DNA sequences in the sample encode the same CDR3. The V gene is TRBV11-3, the J gene TRBJ2-1; D perhaps matches TRBD2 (6 bases). Deletions cut 1 base from V and 3 bases from J, with 7 bases between. Germline V CDR1 and CDR2: SGHNT, YENEEA. This CDR3 has 14 residues. The CDR3 sequence is CASSLAGGYNEQFF. For the CDR3, the DNA is TGTGCCAGCAGCTTAGCCGGGGGCTACAATGAGCAGTTCTTC.

The gene calls are TRBV29-1 and TRBJ2-7; possible D gene TRBD2, 5 bases. V lost 3 bases, J lost 5 bases, and 11 bases lay in between. The CDR3 extends over 12 amino acids. Germline CDR1 and CDR2: SQVTM and ANQGSEA. CDR3 DNA sequence: TGCAGCGTTGATGCGGGTACCCACGAGCAGTACTTC. Translation: CSVDAGTHEQYF.

This chain joins TRBV29-1 and TRBJ1-1; no definite D call. V was cut by 3 bases and J by 7 bases, with 9 bases left in between. CDR1 SQVTM and CDR2 ANQGSEA come from the germline V gene. This CDR3 is 11 amino acids long. The CDR3 sequence is CSVEVGREAFF. The CDR3, as DNA: TGCAGCGTTGAGGTGGGCCGTGAAGCTTTCTTT. The complete variable domain, with remaining parts taken from reference TRBV29-1 and TRBJ1-1, reads SAVISQKPSRDICQRGTSLTIQCQVDSQVTMMFWYRQQPGQSLTLIATANQGSEATYESGFVIDKFPISRPNLTFSTLTVSNMSPEDSSIYLCSVEVGREAFFGQGTRLTVV.

As concerns this clone: Within the sample, other DNA sequences also encode this same CDR3. CDR3 region: CASSYRGYGYTF. For the CDR3, the DNA is TGTGCCAGCAGTTACCGAGGATATGGCTACACCTTC. The rearrangement links TRBV6-5 to TRBJ1-2; no clear D gene. Germline V CDR1 and CDR2: MNHEY, SVGAGI. There are 12 residues in the CDR3. V dropped 2 bases and J dropped 5 bases, with 6 bases sitting between them.

The rearrangement links TRBV25-1 to TRBJ2-1; TRBD2 matches at 15 bases. After removal of 8 bases from V and 1 base from J, the junction contained 9 bases not matched to a gene. The CDR3 loop spans 18 amino acids. Per the germline V gene, CDR1 is MGHDK and CDR2 is SYGVNS. This CDR3 reads CASGSGTSGRKSYNEQFF. Written as DNA, the CDR3 is TGTGCCAGCGGATCCGGGACTAGCGGGAGGAAATCCTACAATGAGCAGTTCTTC.

The V gene is TRBV3-1 (or the pseudogene TRBV3-2), the J gene TRBJ2-5, with 14 bases fitting TRBD2. CDR1 and CDR2 from the germline V gene are LGHDT and YNNKEL (reference sequence). V lost 1 base, J lost 4 bases, and 2 bases stayed unmatched. The CDR3 has 16 amino acids. The CDR3 bases are TGTGCCAGCAGCCAAGCCGGGACTAGCGGGGGAGAGACCCAGTACTTC. Translation gives CASSQAGTSGGETQYF.

Note on this clone: The same CDR3 is also encoded by other DNA sequences in this sample. The genes are TRBV5-6 and TRBJ1-2; D uncertain. Trimming shortened V by 0 bases and J by 4 bases, and 10 bases separated the two germline ends. There are 14 residues in the CDR3. Germline assignment: CDR1 SGHDT and CDR2 YYEEEE. Here the CDR3 DNA reads TGTGCCAGCAGCTTGGCAAGAGGGATCTATGGCTACACCTTC. Translation: CASSLARGIYGYTF.

The V and J genes are TRBV5-4 and TRBJ2-7, with TRBD1 as a possible D gene (5 bases). In germline, CDR1 is SGHNT, CDR2 YYREEE (reference sequence). The CDR3 runs to 14 residues. Trimming removed 4 bases at V and 2 bases at J, with 13 bases between. The DNA of the CDR3 is TGTGCCAGCAGCAGCCAGGGCAGTCCCTACGAGCAGTACTTC. Encoded protein: CASSSQGSPYEQYF. The entire variable domain, with the rest obtained from reference TRBV5-4 and TRBJ2-7, is as follows: ETGVTQSPTHLIKTRGQQVTLRCSSQSGHNTVSWYQQALGQGPQFIFQYYREEENGRGNFPPRFSGLQFPNYSSELNVNALELDDSALYLCASSSQGSPYEQYFGPGTRLTVT.

The J gene is TRBJ1-1, the V gene TRBV24-1; 10 bases map to TRBD1. Per the germline V gene, CDR1 is KGHDR and CDR2 is SFDVKD. The CDR3 contains 16 residues. V shed 2 bases, J shed 5 bases, and the junction held 7 bases outside the gene matches. In DNA form, the CDR3 reads TGTGCCACCAGTGATTCTTCTGGGACAGGGGTGACTGAAGCTTTCTTT. Its protein is CATSDSSGTGVTEAFF.

The DNA for the CDR3 is TGTGCCAGCAGATCTAGCAGCTACAATGAGCAGTTCTTC. Encoded protein: CASRSSSYNEQFF. The chain couples TRBV11-2 to TRBJ2-1, with D possibly TRBD2 on 5 matching bases. V dropped 6 bases and J dropped 3 bases, with 9 bases sitting between them. The CDR3 is 13 residues long. In germline, CDR1 is SGHAT, CDR2 FQNNGV.

The V call is TRBV10-3, the J call TRBJ1-2; D unclear. There are 15 residues in the CDR3. Germline loops: CDR1 ENHRY, CDR2 SYGVKD. V was cut by 0 bases and J by 9 bases, with 17 bases left in between. This chain's CDR3 is CAISESAGWDRRYTF. In nucleotides, the CDR3 is TGTGCCATCAGTGAGTCGGCGGGTTGGGATAGGCGCTACACCTTC.